This TCR beta chain was obtained from a study of T cell repertoires in cytomegalovirus infection. Study summary: Used in the study were CMV epitopes, some recently identified and HLA-C-restricted, others well-studied and HLA-B-restricted.

Overall study results and limits: It was HLA-C-restricted CMV-specific TCR beta clonotypes that dominated the response ex vivo. The cumulative frequency of public TCR beta families distinguished individuals who carried CMV together with the relevant HLA.

J was trimmed by 5 bases and V by 0 bases; bases with no gene match: 3. This CDR3 spans 14 amino acids. The germline V gene encodes CDR1 SGHTA and CDR2 FQGNSA. Concerning this clonotype: Antigen unknown.

Each CDR3 protein gets one entry after TCRdb re-called the reads with MiXCR. The sample lists a few hundred thousand distinct CDR3 sequences, approximately 40% seen once, with over 45% in the top ten. The chain joins TRBV7-2 to TRBJ2-5, with TRBD2 matching 7 bases. This TCR came from a human donor in good health (CMV status not recorded). Some clones in this sample may be carry-over from other donors' samples. This sample comprised cultured PBMCs, obtained from culture after CMV antigen stimulation. The CDR3 loop reads CASSLAGGSETQYF. The CDR3 DNA is TGTGCCAGCAGCTTAGCGGGGGGGTCGGAGACCCAGTACTTC.